Reported below is one T cell receptor (beta chain). The data stem from a study of cytomegalovirus exposure and HLA in healthy donors. The primer mix had 60 Vbeta and 13 Jbeta primers. Generated by immunoSEQ multiplex PCR, the TCRdb table keeps only in-frame clones and is missing some. The specimen's table records approximately 150,000 clones. CDR1 MNHEY and CDR2 SVGAGI come from the germline V gene. The CDR3 sequence is 15 residues long. J was trimmed by 0 bases and V by 5 bases; bases with no gene match: 3. The chain employs TRBV6-5 and TRBJ2-3; 9 positions match TRBD2. The specimen sequenced was PBMCs. The receptor was isolated from a woman aged 45-65 years in good health and CMV-seronegative. CDR3 DNA: TGTGCCAGCAGTCGGACTAGCGCGAGCACAGATACGCAGTATTTT. It codes for CASSRTSASTDTQYF.